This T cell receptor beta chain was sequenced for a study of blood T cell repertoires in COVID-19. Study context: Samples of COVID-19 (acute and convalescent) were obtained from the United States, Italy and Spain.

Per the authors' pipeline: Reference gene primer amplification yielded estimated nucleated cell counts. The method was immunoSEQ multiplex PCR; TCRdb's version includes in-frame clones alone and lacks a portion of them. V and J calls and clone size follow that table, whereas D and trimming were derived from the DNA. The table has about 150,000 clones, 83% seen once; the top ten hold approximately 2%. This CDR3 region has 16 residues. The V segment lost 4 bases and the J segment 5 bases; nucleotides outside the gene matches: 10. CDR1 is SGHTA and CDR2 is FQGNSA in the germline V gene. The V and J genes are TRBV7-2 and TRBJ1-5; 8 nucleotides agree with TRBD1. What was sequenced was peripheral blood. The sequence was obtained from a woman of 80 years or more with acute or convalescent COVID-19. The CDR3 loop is CASSSSRGRGDQPQHF. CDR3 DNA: TGTGCCAGCAGCTCTTCCAGGGGGCGCGGTGATCAGCCCCAGCATTTT. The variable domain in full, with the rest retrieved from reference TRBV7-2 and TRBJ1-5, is GAGVSQSPSNKVTEKGKDVELRCDPISGHTALYWYRQSLGQGLEFLIYFQGNSAPDKSGLPSDRFSAERTGGSVSTLTIQRTQQEDSAVYLCASSSSRGRGDQPQHFGDGTRLSIL.